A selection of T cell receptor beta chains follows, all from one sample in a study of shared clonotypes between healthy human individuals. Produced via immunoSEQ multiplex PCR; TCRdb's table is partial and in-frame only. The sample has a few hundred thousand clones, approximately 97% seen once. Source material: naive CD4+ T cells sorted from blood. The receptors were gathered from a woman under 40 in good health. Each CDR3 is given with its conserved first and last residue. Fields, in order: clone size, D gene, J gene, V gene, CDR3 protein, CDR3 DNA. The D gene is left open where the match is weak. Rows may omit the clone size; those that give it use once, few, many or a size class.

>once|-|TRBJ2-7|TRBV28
CASSLRPYPYEQYF
TGTGCCAGCAGTTTACGACCCTATCCCTACGAGCAGTACTTC
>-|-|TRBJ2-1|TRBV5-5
CASSLGLPSVEQFF
TGTGCCAGCAGCCTGGGACTCCCATCCGTCGAGCAGTTCTTC
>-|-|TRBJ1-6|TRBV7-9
CASSPLTVGNSPLHF
TGTGCCAGCAGCCCGCTGACGGTGGGCAATTCACCCCTCCACTTT
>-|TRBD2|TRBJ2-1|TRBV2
CASSDGTSGFDEQFF
TGTGCCAGCAGTGATGGAACTAGCGGGTTCGATGAGCAGTTCTTC
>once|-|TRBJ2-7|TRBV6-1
CASSPGLTYEQYF
TGTGCCAGCAGCCCGGGATTAACCTACGAGCAGTACTTC
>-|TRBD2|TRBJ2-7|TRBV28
CASLRREGFEQYF
TGTGCCAGCCTCCGACGGGAGGGCTTCGAGCAGTACTTC
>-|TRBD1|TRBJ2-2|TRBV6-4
CASSLTGGDGELFF
TGTGCCAGCAGTTTGACAGGGGGTGACGGGGAGCTGTTTTTT
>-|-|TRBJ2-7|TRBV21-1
CASRETGGRGEQYF
TGTGCCAGCAGGGAAACAGGGGGCAGAGGCGAGCAGTACTTC
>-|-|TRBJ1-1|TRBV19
CASSSTSRGFGTEAFF
TGTGCCAGTAGCTCCACCTCCAGGGGCTTTGGGACTGAAGCTTTCTTT
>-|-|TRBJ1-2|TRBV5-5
CASRPLVGAYGYTF
TGTGCCAGCAGACCTCTGGTGGGGGCCTATGGCTACACCTTC
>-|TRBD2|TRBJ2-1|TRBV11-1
CASSLGDRLAGVSNEQFF
TGTGCCAGCAGCTTGGGCGATAGGCTAGCGGGAGTCTCTAATGAGCAGTTCTTC
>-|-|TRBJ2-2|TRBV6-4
CASSRDRSGELFF
TGTGCCAGCAGTAGGGACCGCAGCGGGGAGCTGTTTTTT
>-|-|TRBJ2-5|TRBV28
CASSLYREGEQYF
TGTGCCAGCAGTTTATACAGGGAGGGGGAGCAGTACTTC
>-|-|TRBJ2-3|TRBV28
CASSLSTVAIYTQYF
TGTGCCAGCAGTTTATCCACCGTTGCGATATATACGCAGTATTTT
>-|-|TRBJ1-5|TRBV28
CASREGTVNQPQHF
TGTGCCAGCAGGGAGGGGACGGTCAATCAGCCCCAGCATTTT
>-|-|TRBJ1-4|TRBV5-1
CASSSGQVATNEKLFF
TGCGCCAGCAGCTCCGGCCAAGTGGCAACTAATGAAAAACTGTTTTTT
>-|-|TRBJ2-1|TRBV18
CASSPDGTTYNEQFF
TGTGCCAGCTCACCAGACGGGACCACCTACAATGAGCAGTTCTTC